The clone carrying this TCR beta chain was counted at least ten times. This CDR3 has 14 residues. J lost 4 bases, V lost 3 bases, and 5 bases had no gene match. Germline V CDR1 and CDR2: PRHDT, FYEKMQ (reference sequence). The data were taken from a study of T cells in Graves' hyperthyroidism and ophthalmopathy. Researchers took RNA transcripts and amplified the TCR beta CDR3 regions from them. When the TCR CDR3 underwent first-round RT-PCR, the HTBI primer set was used. Via MiXCR, TCRdb re-called the multiplex PCR reads, giving one row per CDR3 protein. The sample yields approximately 620,000 distinct CDR3 sequences, about a sixth seen once.

The sequencing sample was made of blood. The receptor comes from a woman aged 35 to 49 with Graves' ophthalmopathy. The chain uses TRBV13 and TRBJ1-1; 7 nucleotides align to TRBD1. CDR3 DNA: TGTGCCAGCAGCTTTCGAGGGGGCATCACTGAAGCTTTCTTT. Its protein product is CASSFRGGITEAFF.